These 29 T cell receptor beta chains came from one sample sequenced in a study of T-cell memory formation after mild COVID-19. TCRdb redid the calling of the 5' RACE reads with MiXCR, one entry per CDR3 protein. The sample has about 210,000 distinct CDR3 sequences; 8% to 11% are singletons. The sample consisted of PBMCs or a T cell subset sorted from them (not recorded which). Receptor source: a man aged 18 to 30 who had mild COVID-19 (a few samples of this study predate the infection). Cell type and time point are not known.

V and J are TRBV5-4 and TRBJ2-1, with 8 bases that match TRBD1. Germline V gene sequence: CDR1 SGHNT, CDR2 YYREEE (reference sequence). The CDR3 is made up of 16 amino acids. V shed 0 bases, J shed 8 bases, and the junction held 10 bases outside the gene matches. This CDR3 is CASSLGQGRTVDEQFF. The CDR3 nucleotides are TGTGCCAGCAGCTTGGGACAGGGGAGGACGGTGGATGAGCAGTTCTTC.

The chain employs TRBV19 and TRBJ2-3; TRBD2 might be the D (5 bases). Germline V lookup: CDR1 LNHDA, CDR2 SQIVND (reference sequence). Trimming pared 4 bases from V and 9 bases from J, leaving 14 bases between. The CDR3 is 13 residues long. CDR3 DNA sequence: TGTGCCAGTAGTACCTCTTGGGAGTTAACGCAGTATTTT. Encoded protein: CASSTSWELTQYF. Supplemented by reference TRBV19 and TRBJ2-3, the full variable domain reads DGGITQSPKYLFRKEGQNVTLSCEQNLNHDAMYWYRQDPGQGLRLIYYSQIVNDFQKGDIAEGYSVSREKKESFPLTVTSAQKNPTAFYLCASSTSWELTQYFGPGTRLTVL.

The CDR3 bases are TGCGCCAGCAGCCACAGACAGCCCTCCTACGAGCAGTACTTC. It encodes CASSHRQPSYEQYF. The chain links TRBV5-1 to TRBJ2-7; a weak D match, TRBD1 (5 bases). Germline-derived CDR1 and CDR2 are SGHRS and YFSETQ. Between the trimmed V and J ends, which lost 4 bases and 0 bases, there was a span of 11 bases. The CDR3 runs to 14 residues.

A few counts support this clonotype. The chain links TRBV4-1 to TRBJ1-5, with D possibly TRBD1 on 6 matching bases. In germline, CDR1 is MGHRA, CDR2 YSYEKL. The CDR3 runs to 14 residues. With 3 bases removed from V and 1 base from J, the gap between germline ends came to 7 bases. As DNA, the CDR3 is TGCGCCAGCAGCCACACAGGGAGCAATCAGCCCCAGCATTTT. It encodes CASSHTGSNQPQHF.

This clonotype was observed a handful of times. The V gene is TRBV19, the J gene TRBJ2-3; D is possibly TRBD2 (5 bases). Germline CDR1 and CDR2: LNHDA and SQIVND (reference sequence). Trimming took 8 bases from V and 2 from J, leaving 17 bases between them. The CDR3 has 15 residues. The CDR3 protein is CASRPRPSPTDTQYF. The CDR3 nucleotides read TGTGCCAGTCGCCCGAGACCTAGCCCCACAGATACGCAGTATTTT.

This clonotype showed up just a few times. The chain is built from TRBV9 and TRBJ2-6; 10 bases agree with TRBD2. Germline values: CDR1 SGDLS, CDR2 YYNGEE. This CDR3 is built from 18 residues. V lost 0 bases, J lost 0 bases, and 3 bases stayed unmatched. The DNA of the CDR3 is TGTGCCAGCAGCGTAGCACTAGCGGGGTTCTCTGGGGCCAACGTCCTGACTTTC. It is translated as CASSVALAGFSGANVLTF.

The chain is built from TRBV10-3 and TRBJ2-3; 7 bases are shared with TRBD2. J gave up 8 bases and V 8 bases, and 16 bases lay outside the gene matches. Germline lookup yields CDR1 ENHRY and CDR2 SYGVKD. This CDR3 contains 15 residues. The CDR3 reads CAIAPGGSHGATQYF. CDR3 DNA: TGTGCCATCGCCCCGGGAGGCAGCCACGGGGCTACGCAGTATTTT.

This clonotype was seen more than once but under ten times. V usage is TRBV6-5 and J usage is TRBJ2-3; TRBD2 agrees at 8 bases. Germline CDR1 and CDR2: MNHEY and SVGAGI. J gave up 5 bases and V 6 bases, and 7 bases lay outside the gene matches. There are 14 residues in the CDR3. The CDR3 region is CASREAGVVDTQYF. The CDR3 nucleotides read TGTGCCAGCAGGGAAGCGGGGGTGGTAGATACGCAGTATTTT.

The chain joins TRBV18 to TRBJ2-6; TRBD1 matches at 7 bases. The CDR3 has 18 residues. Germline assignment: CDR1 KGHSH and CDR2 LQKENI. With 2 bases clipped from V and 4 bases from J, the junction kept 11 bases outside the gene matches. The CDR3 is CASSPNTGVPWGANVLTF. The CDR3 bases are TGTGCCAGCTCACCAAACACAGGGGTCCCCTGGGGGGCCAACGTCCTGACTTTC.

The chain uses TRBV5-6 and TRBJ2-7; D tentatively fits TRBD1 or TRBD2 (6 bases each). The CDR3 is 12 amino acids. V dropped 1 base and J dropped 6 bases, with 8 bases sitting between them. Germline V gene data show CDR1 as SGHDT and CDR2 as YYEEEE. DNA of the CDR3: TGTGCCAGCAGCTTGTGGGGGGCCGAGCAGTACGTC. Amino acids: CASSLWGAEQYV.

Ten or more counts support this clonotype. At one end the junction does not follow the germline gene, possibly because of a read error. The chain joins TRBV9 to TRBJ2-1, with 11 bases fitting TRBD2. Germline CDR1 SGDLS, CDR2 YYNGEE. This CDR3 spans 13 amino acids. CDR3 DNA: TGTGCCAGTAGCGGGGGGGCCGCCAATGAGCAGTTCTTC. It encodes CASSGGAANEQFF. The full variable domain, in which reference TRBV9 and TRBJ2-1 provide the parts outside the CDR3, is DSGVTQTPKHLITATGQRVTLRCSPRSGDLSVYWYQQSLDQGLQFLIQYYNGEERAKGNILERFSAQQFPDLHSELNLSSLELGDSALYFCASSGGAANEQFFGPGTRLTVL.

CDR3 loop: CASSQGRPDLYGYTF. The CDR3 nucleotides are TGTGCCAGCAGTCAGGGACGCCCAGACCTCTATGGCTACACCTTC. V gene TRBV12-3 or TRBV12-4 combines with J gene TRBJ1-2; tentative D call: TRBD1 (5 bases). Trimming took off 5 bases at V and 4 bases at J, with 17 bases between the two ends. This CDR3 is 15 amino acids long.

This clonotype was counted many times. The rearrangement joins TRBV3-1 to TRBJ2-1; 11 bases fit TRBD1. CDR1 and CDR2 (germline): LGHDT, YNNKEL (reference sequence). Losses at the gene ends were 0 bases for V and 10 bases for J; bases not matched to a gene: 5. The CDR3 sequence is 15 residues long. The DNA of the CDR3 is TGTGCCAGCAGCCAAGATTACGGGACAGGGGGGGAGCAGTTCTTC. Translated, it gives CASSQDYGTGGEQFF.

This clonotype occurred many times. The chain couples TRBV27 to TRBJ2-5, with 8 bases that match TRBD2. In germline, CDR1 is MNHEY, CDR2 SMNVEV (reference sequence). The CDR3 extends over 14 amino acids. V was pared by 5 bases and J by 4 bases, with 6 bases of the junction left unmatched. CDR3 residues: CASSPRGGPETQYF. The CDR3 DNA sequence: TGTGCCAGCAGTCCCCGGGGGGGGCCAGAGACCCAGTACTTC.

CDR3: CASRLRGTGHLHF. The CDR3 DNA is TGTGCCAGCAGATTAAGGGGCACTGGTCACCTCCACTTT. The chain uses TRBV7-2 and TRBJ1-6; maybe TRBD1 (5 bases). Germline values: CDR1 SGHTA, CDR2 FQGNSA. The CDR3 has 13 amino acids. Trimming shortened V by 6 bases and J by 15 bases, and 18 bases separated the two germline ends.

The sample holds one count of this clonotype. This chain uses TRBV5-1 with TRBJ1-2, with no clear D. The CDR3 sequence is 14 residues long. Trimming shortened V by 4 bases and J by 5 bases, and 15 bases separated the two germline ends. The V gene's germline CDR1 is SGHRS and CDR2 YFSETQ. CDR3 DNA sequence: TGCGCCAGCAGCCCCCGGGCCTCGGGGTATGGCTACACCTTC. Amino acids: CASSPRASGYGYTF.

CDR3 region: CASSYPGTGSTYEQYF. DNA for the CDR3: TGTGCCAGCAGTTACCCCGGGACAGGCAGTACCTACGAGCAGTACTTC. The V gene is TRBV6-2 or TRBV6-3, the J gene TRBJ2-7, with TRBD1 matching over 8 bases. This CDR3 spans 16 amino acids. Looked up from germline, CDR1 is MNHEY and CDR2 is SVGEGT. V gave up 2 bases and J gave up 2 bases; unmatched junction bases: 8.

This chain uses TRBV11-1 with TRBJ2-5; the D is unclear. The CDR3 sequence is 13 residues long. CDR1 and CDR2 from the germline V gene are SGHAT and FQDESV (reference sequence). V shed 2 bases and J shed 1 base, with 5 bases lying between them. DNA for the CDR3: TGTGCCAGCAGCTTACTGATCCAAGAGACCCAGTACTTC. Its translation: CASSLLIQETQYF.

The chain links TRBV28 to TRBJ2-2; 11 nucleotides agree with TRBD1. V shed 3 bases, J shed 6 bases, and the junction held 3 bases outside the gene matches. Germline CDR1 MDHEN, CDR2 SYDVKM. The CDR3 extends over 15 amino acids. In DNA form, the CDR3 reads TGTGCCAGCAGTTTGAGGACAGGGGGCTCCGGGGAGCTGTTTTTT. Translating gives CASSLRTGGSGELFF.

This clonotype was picked up a small number of times. The CDR3 DNA reads as TGTGCCTGGGACCGAGGAGGTTCACCCCTCCACTTT. Encoded protein: CAWDRGGSPLHF. V is TRBV30 and J is TRBJ1-6, with D hard to call. CDR3 size: 12 residues. CDR1 is GTSNPN, CDR2 SVGIG, per germline (reference sequence). The V and J ends lost 5 bases and 9 bases respectively, with 11 bases between them.

The table lists this clonotype with many counts. The CDR3 here is CASRGQGNEQFF. The DNA for the CDR3 is TGTGCCAGCAGGGGACAGGGGAATGAGCAGTTCTTC. The V and J genes are TRBV12-3 or TRBV12-4 and TRBJ2-1; 10 bases are shared with TRBD1. V shed 6 bases and J 7 bases; nucleotides not matched to a gene: 0. The CDR3 is 12 residues long.

This clonotype has more than one count but fewer than ten. The chain combines TRBV7-9 with TRBJ1-2, with 9 positions matching TRBD1. The CDR3 is 15 residues long. Unmatched junction bases numbered 8, after V lost 3 bases and J lost 6 bases. Germline CDR1 reads SEHNR; CDR2 reads FQNEAQ (reference sequence). As DNA, the CDR3 is TGTGCCAGCAGCTTTAGAGCCGGGACAGGGAATGGCTACACCTTC. This sequence encodes CASSFRAGTGNGYTF.

This clonotype was seen only a few times. It is unclear where the CDR3 begins or ends on the DNA, so no DNA is shown, and the CDR3 is as TCRdb lists it. The CDR3 loop reads CASSSSGGNEQFF. The V and J genes are TRBV5-6 and TRBJ2-1; the D call of TRBD1 is as the table states it, not checked on the DNA. Counting both end residues, the CDR3 totals 13 amino acids. Germline V gene lookup returns CDR1 SGHDT and CDR2 YYEEEE.

Only a few counts were recorded for this clonotype. The gene calls are TRBV7-6 and TRBJ2-2; tentatively, D is TRBD1 (5 bases). Trimming left V 1 base short and J 5 bases short, with 11 bases between. The CDR3 has 15 residues. Germline values: CDR1 SGHVS, CDR2 FNYEAQ. The CDR3 bases are TGTGCCAGCAGCTTAGAGGGGTCAAAGACCGGGGAGCTGTTTTTT. Its protein is CASSLEGSKTGELFF.

This clonotype occurred a few times. The chain carries TRBV7-9 and TRBJ1-2, with D possibly TRBD1 on 5 matching bases. Germline CDR1 SEHNR, CDR2 FQNEAQ (reference sequence). V lost 4 bases, J lost 6 bases, and 15 bases lay in between. This CDR3 has 14 amino acids. The CDR3 reads CASSSTRGSHGYTF. The CDR3 DNA is TGTGCCAGCAGCTCAACCCGGGGGTCTCATGGCTACACCTTC.

This clonotype was seen a few times. The V call is TRBV7-3, the J call TRBJ2-5; TRBD2 might be the D (6 bases). The CDR3 runs 15 residues. V dropped 5 bases and J dropped 1 base, with 14 bases sitting between them. Germline V gene sequence: CDR1 SGHTA, CDR2 FQGTGA. Here the CDR3 DNA reads TGTGCCAGCAGCCTCTCTGCGGGGAGCCAAGAGACCCAGTACTTC. It specifies CASSLSAGSQETQYF.

This clonotype was found a few times. The V and J genes are TRBV7-2 and TRBJ2-5; no firm D call. The CDR3 consists of 14 residues. The germline CDR1 and CDR2 sequences are SGHTA and FQGNSA. Trimming pared 5 bases from V and 1 base from J, leaving 11 bases between. The CDR3 loop is CASSPKAIQETQYF. The CDR3 DNA reads TGTGCCAGCAGCCCGAAGGCAATCCAAGAGACCCAGTACTTC.

V usage is TRBV5-1 and J usage is TRBJ2-6; D may be TRBD1 (6 bases). From germline, CDR1 is SGHRS and CDR2 YFSETQ. With 1 base removed from V and 3 bases from J, the gap between germline ends came to 11 bases. The CDR3 contains 16 residues. In DNA form, the CDR3 reads TGCGCCAGCAGCTTGAACAGGGCCGGTGGGGCCAACGTCCTGACTTTC. Its translation is CASSLNRAGGANVLTF.

In its sample, this clonotype was seen a few times. The chain carries TRBV5-1 and TRBJ2-3, with D uncertain. Germline V gene data show CDR1 as SGHRS and CDR2 as YFSETQ. Trimming left V 2 bases short and J 0 bases short, with 10 bases between. This CDR3 is built from 15 residues. The CDR3 here is CASSLADTSTDTQYF. For the CDR3, the DNA is TGCGCCAGCAGCTTAGCAGACACTAGCACAGATACGCAGTATTTT.